This T cell receptor (beta chain) was captured in a study of OX40 agonist ivuxolimab in advanced cancers. Assay used: immunoSEQ multiplex PCR; TCRdb lists only in-frame clones, some missing. This sample carries some 83,000 clones, 75% to 95% of them seen once, and the ten largest clones take more than 7.5%. With 9 bases clipped from V and 4 bases from J, the junction kept 9 bases outside the gene matches. The CDR3 consists of 15 residues. CDR1 and CDR2 from the germline V gene are MGHDK and SYGVNS. This clonotype was sampled from an adult with an advanced solid tumor such as melanoma, head and neck, liver or kidney cancer. The material was CD4+ or CD8+ T cells sorted from blood, obtained in a trial of the OX40 agonist ivuxolimab. The J gene is TRBJ1-6, the V gene TRBV25-1; the match to TRBD1 covers 7 bases. CDR3 in amino acids: CASSETGQYNSPLHF. The CDR3 bases are TGTGCCAGTTCAGAGACAGGGCAATATAATTCACCCCTCCACTTT.